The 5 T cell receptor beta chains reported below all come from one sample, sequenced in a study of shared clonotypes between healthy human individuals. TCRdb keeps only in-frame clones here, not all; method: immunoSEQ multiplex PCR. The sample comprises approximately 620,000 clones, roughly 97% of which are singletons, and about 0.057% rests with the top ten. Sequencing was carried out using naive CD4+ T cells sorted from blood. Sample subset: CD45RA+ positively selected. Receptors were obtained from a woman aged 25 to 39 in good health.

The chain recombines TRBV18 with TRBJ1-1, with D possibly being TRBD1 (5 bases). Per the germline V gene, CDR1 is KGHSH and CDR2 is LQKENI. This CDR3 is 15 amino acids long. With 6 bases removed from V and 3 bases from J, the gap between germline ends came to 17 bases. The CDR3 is CASSLPAEGHTEAFF. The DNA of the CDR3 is TGTGCCAGCTCGCTCCCCGCCGAGGGACACACTGAAGCTTTCTTT. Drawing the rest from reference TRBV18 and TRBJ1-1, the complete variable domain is NAGVMQNPRHLVRRRGQEARLRCSPMKGHSHVYWYRQLPEEGLKFMVYLQKENIIDESGMPKERFSAEFPKEGPSILRIQQVVRGDSAAYFCASSLPAEGHTEAFFGQGTRLTVV.

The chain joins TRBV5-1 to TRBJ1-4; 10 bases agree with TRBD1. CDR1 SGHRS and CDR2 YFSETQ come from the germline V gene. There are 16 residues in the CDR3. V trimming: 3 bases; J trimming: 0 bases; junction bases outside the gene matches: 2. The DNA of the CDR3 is TGCGCCAGCAGCTCGGGACAGGGGACAACTAATGAAAAACTGTTTTTT. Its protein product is CASSSGQGTTNEKLFF. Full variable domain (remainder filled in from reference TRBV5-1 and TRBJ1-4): KAGVTQTPRYLIKTRGQQVTLSCSPISGHRSVSWYQQTPGQGLQFLFEYFSETQRNKGNFPGRFSGRQFSNSRSEMNVSTLELGDSALYLCASSSGQGTTNEKLFFGSGTQLSVL.

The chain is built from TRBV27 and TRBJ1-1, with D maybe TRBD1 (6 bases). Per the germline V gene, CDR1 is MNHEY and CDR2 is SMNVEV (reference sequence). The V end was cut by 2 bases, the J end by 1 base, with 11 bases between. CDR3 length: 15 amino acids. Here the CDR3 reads CASSLTLGGNTEAFF. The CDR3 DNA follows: TGTGCCAGCAGTTTAACTTTAGGGGGGAACACTGAAGCTTTCTTT.

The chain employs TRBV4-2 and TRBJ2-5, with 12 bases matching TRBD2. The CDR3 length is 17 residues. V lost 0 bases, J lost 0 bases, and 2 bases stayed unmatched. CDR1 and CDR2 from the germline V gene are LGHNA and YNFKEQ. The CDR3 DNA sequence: TGTGCCAGCAGCCAAGAGGGGACTAGCGGGTACCAAGAGACCCAGTACTTC. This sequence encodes CASSQEGTSGYQETQYF.

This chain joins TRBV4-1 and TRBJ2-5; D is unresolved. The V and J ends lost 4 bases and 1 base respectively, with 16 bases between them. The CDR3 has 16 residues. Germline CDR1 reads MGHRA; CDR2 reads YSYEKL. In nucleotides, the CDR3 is TGCGCCAGCAGCCTACGACAAATTACTCCCCAAGAGACCCAGTACTTC. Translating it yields CASSLRQITPQETQYF.